This entry features one T cell receptor (beta chain) sequence. This same CDR3 is encoded by further DNA sequences in the sample. Produced via immunoSEQ multiplex PCR; TCRdb's table is partial and in-frame only. In the table there are about 390,000 clones, about 85% of which are singletons. This sample was taken from a study of Ad26.COV2.S vaccination and SARS-CoV-2 variants. Turning to the study itself: It was the COV1001 Ad26.COV2.S trial arm that included the donor.

Germline V gene sequence: CDR1 MNHEY, CDR2 SMNVEV (reference sequence). The CDR3 sequence is 12 residues long. V shed 2 bases and J shed 4 bases, with 6 bases lying between them. Treatment given: about 20 received Ad26.COV2.S at low or high dose, single or two shots; about 5 received placebo; per-sample allocation not given. Sampling was done on day 63 after the first vaccine or placebo injection. An adult of 18-55 years in Boston served as donor. This receptor was identified in a person between 18 and 60 years old who received the Ad26.COV2.S COVID-19 vaccine or a placebo. Specimen: peripheral blood, collected in a trial of Ad26.COV2.S vaccine versus placebo. The gene calls are TRBV27 and TRBJ2-7; weak D call: TRBD2 (6 bases). The CDR3 loop reads CASSLGGYEQYF. CDR3 DNA sequence: TGTGCCAGCAGTTTAGGGGGGTACGAGCAGTACTTC.